A single sample is the source of the 8 T cell receptor beta chains below, sequenced in a study of early T cells in non-severe SARS-CoV-2 infection. TCRdb ran MiXCR on the 5' RACE reads and lists one entry per CDR3 protein. This repertoire shows approximately 83,000 distinct CDR3 sequences, 11% to 15% found once; its top ten account for 10% to 11%. Sequences were obtained from whole blood. The receptor source for this set is an adult who was a healthcare worker with PCR-confirmed SARS-CoV-2 infection or an uninfected control (not recorded which).

This clonotype appeared a few times. This chain joins TRBV27 and TRBJ2-2; tentatively, D is TRBD1 (5 bases). CDR1 is MNHEY, CDR2 SMNVEV, per germline (reference sequence). The CDR3 is 13 amino acids. V was trimmed by 3 bases and J by 6 bases, leaving 8 bases between them. CDR3 sequence: CASSFRESGELFF. CDR3 bases: TGTGCCAGCAGTTTCAGGGAATCCGGGGAGCTGTTTTTT.

A few counts support this clonotype. The genes are TRBV7-2 and TRBJ2-3; 11 nucleotides agree with TRBD1. Germline V gene data show CDR1 as SGHTA and CDR2 as FQGNSA. Trimming removed 5 bases from V and 7 bases from J; junction bases left unmatched: 11. CDR3 length equals 16 residues. The CDR3 coding sequence is TGTGCCAGCAGCCCCTCCGGGACAGGGGGAATATATACGCAGTATTTT. It encodes CASSPSGTGGIYTQYF.

This clonotype was observed a handful of times. The chain uses TRBV2 and TRBJ1-6; D uncertain. Germline V gene lookup returns CDR1 SNHLY and CDR2 FYNNEI. V lost 5 bases and J lost 10, with 18 bases in between. CDR3 length: 15 amino acids. This chain's CDR3 is CASSSPGGRGSPLHF. In nucleotides, the CDR3 is TGTGCCAGCAGTTCCCCAGGTGGGAGAGGATCACCCCTCCACTTT.

In its sample, this clonotype was seen a few times. The rearrangement joins TRBV7-8 to TRBJ1-1; D possibly corresponds to TRBD1 (5 bases). The V gene's germline CDR1 is SGHVS and CDR2 FQNEAQ. V lost 8 bases and J 8 bases, leaving 15 bases between the germline ends. The CDR3 covers 12 residues. The CDR3 bases are TGTGCCAGCCATGGGGACCTAGGGGAAGCTTTCTTT. The encoded protein is CASHGDLGEAFF.

CDR3 sequence: CASSTLGTGEAEAFF. In DNA form, the CDR3 reads TGCGCCAGCAGCACGTTAGGGACAGGCGAAGCTGAAGCTTTCTTT. The chain combines TRBV5-1 with TRBJ1-1, with 8 bases identical to TRBD1. V was pared by 4 bases and J by 6 bases, with 11 bases of the junction left unmatched. CDR3 length: 15 residues. Germline-derived CDR1 and CDR2 are SGHRS and YFSETQ.

This clonotype was counted at least ten times. The chain joins TRBV6-5 to TRBJ2-2; TRBD1 agrees at 7 bases. The CDR3 is 15 residues long. In germline, CDR1 is MNHEY, CDR2 SVGAGI. The trim removed 6 bases at V and 2 bases at J, leaving 6 bases unmatched. The CDR3, as DNA: TGTGCCAGCAGGGAATGGGACAGCAACACCGGGGAGCTGTTTTTT. Protein: CASREWDSNTGELFF.

This clonotype has only a few counts. This chain connects TRBV6-5 to TRBJ2-4; D is perhaps TRBD2 (6 bases). Germline V gene sequence: CDR1 MNHEY, CDR2 SVGAGI. CDR3 length equals 14 residues. The germline V and J ends were trimmed by 6 bases and 1 base, with 10 bases remaining between them. CDR3 DNA sequence: TGTGCCAGCAGGGGACTCCAGGCCAAAAACATTCAGTACTTC. Amino acids: CASRGLQAKNIQYF.

This clonotype was seen ten or more times. The chain recombines TRBV7-2 with TRBJ2-7, with D perhaps TRBD1 (6 bases). The length of the CDR3 is 14 residues. The germline V and J ends were trimmed by 3 bases and 3 bases, with 12 bases remaining between them. CDR1 and CDR2 (germline): SGHTA, FQGNSA. CDR3: CASSFGDTVYEQYF. Here the CDR3 DNA reads TGTGCCAGCAGCTTTGGGGACACCGTCTACGAGCAGTACTTC.